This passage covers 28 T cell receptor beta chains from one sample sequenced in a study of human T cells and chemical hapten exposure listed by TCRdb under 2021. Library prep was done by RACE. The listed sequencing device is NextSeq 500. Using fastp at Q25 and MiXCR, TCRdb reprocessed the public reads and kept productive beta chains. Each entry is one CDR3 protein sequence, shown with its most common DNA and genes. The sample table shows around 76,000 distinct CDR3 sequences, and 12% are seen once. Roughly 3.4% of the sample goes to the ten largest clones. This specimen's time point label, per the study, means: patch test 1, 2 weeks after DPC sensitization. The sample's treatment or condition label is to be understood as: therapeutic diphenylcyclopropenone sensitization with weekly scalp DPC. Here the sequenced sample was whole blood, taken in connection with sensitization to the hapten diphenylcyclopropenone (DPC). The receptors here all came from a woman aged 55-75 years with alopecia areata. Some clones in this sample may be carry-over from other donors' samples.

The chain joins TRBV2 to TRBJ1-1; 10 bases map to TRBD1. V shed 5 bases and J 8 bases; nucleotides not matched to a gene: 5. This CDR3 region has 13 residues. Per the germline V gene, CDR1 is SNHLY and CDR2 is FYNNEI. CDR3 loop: CASSQGQGIEAFF. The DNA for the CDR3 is TGTGCCAGCAGTCAGGGACAGGGGATAGAAGCTTTCTTT. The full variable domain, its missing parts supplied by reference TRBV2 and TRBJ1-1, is EPEVTQTPSHQVTQMGQEVILRCVPISNHLYFYWYRQILGQKVEFLVSFYNNEISEKSEIFDDQFSVERPDGSNFTLKIRSTKLEDSAMYFCASSQGQGIEAFFGQGTRLTVV.

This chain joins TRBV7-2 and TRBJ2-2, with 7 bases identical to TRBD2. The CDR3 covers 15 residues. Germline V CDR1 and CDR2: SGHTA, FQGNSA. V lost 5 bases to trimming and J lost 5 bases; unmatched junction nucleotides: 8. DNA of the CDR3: TGTGCCAGCAGCCACGTGGGACTAAGAACCGGGGAGCTGTTTTTT. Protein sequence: CASSHVGLRTGELFF.

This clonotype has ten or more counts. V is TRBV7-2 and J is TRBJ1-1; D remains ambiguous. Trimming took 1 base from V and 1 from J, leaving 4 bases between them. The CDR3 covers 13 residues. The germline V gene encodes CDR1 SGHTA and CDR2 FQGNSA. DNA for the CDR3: TGTGCCAGCAGCTTAGGCCGGAACACTGAAGCTTTCTTT. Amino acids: CASSLGRNTEAFF.

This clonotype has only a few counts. CDR3 sequence reads: CASSRTSGQGLYGYTF. The CDR3 nucleotides read TGTGCCAGCAGCCGCACGTCGGGACAGGGCCTCTATGGCTACACCTTC. The chain carries TRBV3-1 and TRBJ1-2, with 9 bases fitting TRBD1. From germline, CDR1 is LGHDT and CDR2 YNNKEL (reference sequence). J gave up 4 bases and V 4 bases, and 10 bases lay outside the gene matches. The CDR3 is made up of 16 amino acids.

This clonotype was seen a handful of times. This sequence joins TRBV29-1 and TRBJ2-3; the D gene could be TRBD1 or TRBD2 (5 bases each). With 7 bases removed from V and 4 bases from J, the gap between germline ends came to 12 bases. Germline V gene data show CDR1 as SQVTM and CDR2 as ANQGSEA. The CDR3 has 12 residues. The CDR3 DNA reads TGCAGCGGGGGGACCAGCGCAGATACGCAGTATTTT. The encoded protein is CSGGTSADTQYF.

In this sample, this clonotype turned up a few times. This chain's CDR3 is CASSPYSGGAGNEQFF. The DNA for the CDR3 is TGTGCCAGCTCACCCTATAGCGGGGGGGCCGGTAATGAGCAGTTCTTC. The V call is TRBV18, the J call TRBJ2-1, with 11 bases aligning to TRBD2. CDR1 is KGHSH and CDR2 is LQKENI in the germline V gene. This CDR3 region has 16 residues. With 3 bases clipped from V and 7 bases from J, the junction kept 8 bases outside the gene matches.

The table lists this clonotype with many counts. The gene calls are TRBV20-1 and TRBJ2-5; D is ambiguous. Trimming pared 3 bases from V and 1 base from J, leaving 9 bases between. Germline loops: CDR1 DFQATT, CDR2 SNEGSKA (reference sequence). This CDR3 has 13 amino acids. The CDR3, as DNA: TGCAGTGCTAGTAGCCACCCCCAAGAGACCCAGTACTTC. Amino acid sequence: CSASSHPQETQYF.

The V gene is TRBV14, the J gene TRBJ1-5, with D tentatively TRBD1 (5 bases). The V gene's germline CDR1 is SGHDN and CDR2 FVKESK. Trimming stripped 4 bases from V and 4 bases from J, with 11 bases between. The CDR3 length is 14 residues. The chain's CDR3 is CASSPRGTNQPQHF. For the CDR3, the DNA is TGTGCCAGCAGCCCTCGGGGGACGAATCAGCCCCAGCATTTT.

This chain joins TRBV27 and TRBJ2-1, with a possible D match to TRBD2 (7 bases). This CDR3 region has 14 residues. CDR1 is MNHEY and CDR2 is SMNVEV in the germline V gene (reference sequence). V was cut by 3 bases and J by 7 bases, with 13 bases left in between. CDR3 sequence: CASSFRGAVNEQFF. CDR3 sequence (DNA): TGTGCCAGCAGTTTCCGGGGGGCGGTGAATGAGCAGTTCTTC.

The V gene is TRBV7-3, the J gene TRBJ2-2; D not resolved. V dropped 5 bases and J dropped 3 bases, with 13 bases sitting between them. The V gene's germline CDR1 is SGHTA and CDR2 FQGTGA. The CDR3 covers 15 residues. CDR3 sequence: CASSPPTIDTGELFF. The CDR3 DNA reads TGTGCCAGCAGCCCACCGACGATAGACACCGGGGAGCTGTTTTTT.

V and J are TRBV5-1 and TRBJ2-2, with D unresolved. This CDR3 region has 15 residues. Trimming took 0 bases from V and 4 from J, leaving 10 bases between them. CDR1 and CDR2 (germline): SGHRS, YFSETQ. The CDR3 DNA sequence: TGCGCCAGCAGCTTGGGGCAGGCCCGCACCGGGGAGCTGTTTTTT. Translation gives CASSLGQARTGELFF.

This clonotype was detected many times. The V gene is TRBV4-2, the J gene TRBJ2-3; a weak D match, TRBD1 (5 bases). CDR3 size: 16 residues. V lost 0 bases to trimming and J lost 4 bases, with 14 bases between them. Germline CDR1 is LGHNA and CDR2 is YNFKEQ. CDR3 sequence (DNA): TGTGCCAGCAGCCAAGATGGGGCAGGGTCACCAGATACGCAGTATTTT. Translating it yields CASSQDGAGSPDTQYF.

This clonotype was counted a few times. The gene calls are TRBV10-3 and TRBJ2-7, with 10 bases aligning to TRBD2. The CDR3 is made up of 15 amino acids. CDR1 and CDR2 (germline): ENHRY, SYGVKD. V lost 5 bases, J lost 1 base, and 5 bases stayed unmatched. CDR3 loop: CAISRLAGVSYEQYF. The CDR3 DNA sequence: TGTGCCATCAGTAGGCTAGCGGGGGTATCCTACGAGCAGTACTTC.

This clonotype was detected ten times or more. As DNA, the CDR3 is TGTGCCAGCAGTACTACGGGACAGGGGGCATTTTTTGGCAATCAGCCCCAGCATTTT. Translating it yields CASSTTGQGAFFGNQPQHF. The gene calls are TRBV2 and TRBJ1-5; TRBD1 matches at 12 bases. The CDR3 contains 19 residues. Per the germline V gene, CDR1 is SNHLY and CDR2 is FYNNEI. With V trimmed by 5 bases and J by 2 bases, 13 bases remained unmatched.

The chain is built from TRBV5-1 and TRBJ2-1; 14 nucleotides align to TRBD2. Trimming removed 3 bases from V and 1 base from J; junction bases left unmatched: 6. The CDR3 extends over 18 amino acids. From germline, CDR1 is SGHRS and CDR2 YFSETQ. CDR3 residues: CASSSVGTSGGSYNEQFF. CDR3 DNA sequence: TGCGCCAGCAGCTCTGTGGGGACTAGCGGGGGATCCTACAATGAGCAGTTCTTC. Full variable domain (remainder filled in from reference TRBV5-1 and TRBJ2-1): KAGVTQTPRYLIKTRGQQVTLSCSPISGHRSVSWYQQTPGQGLQFLFEYFSETQRNKGNFPGRFSGRQFSNSRSEMNVSTLELGDSALYLCASSSVGTSGGSYNEQFFGPGTRLTVL.

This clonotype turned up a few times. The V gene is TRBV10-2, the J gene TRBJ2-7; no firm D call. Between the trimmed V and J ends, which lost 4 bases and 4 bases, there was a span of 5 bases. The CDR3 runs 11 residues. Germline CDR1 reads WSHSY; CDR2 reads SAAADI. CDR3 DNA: TGCGCCAGCAGTGGTCAATACGAGCAGTACTTC. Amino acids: CASSGQYEQYF.

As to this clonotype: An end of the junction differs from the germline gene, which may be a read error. The CDR3 protein is CASRRTGALQDF. For the CDR3, the DNA is TGTGCCAGCAGACGGACAGGGGCCCTCCAGGACTTC. The chain recombines TRBV2 with TRBJ2-7; the match to TRBD1 covers 9 bases. Germline V gene lookup returns CDR1 SNHLY and CDR2 FYNNEI. The CDR3 totals 12 residues.

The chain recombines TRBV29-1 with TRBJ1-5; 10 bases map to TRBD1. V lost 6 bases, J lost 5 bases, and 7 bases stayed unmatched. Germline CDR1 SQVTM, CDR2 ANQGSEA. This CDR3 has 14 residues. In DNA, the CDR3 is TGCAGCGTCAACTCCGGGACAGGGGATCAGCCCCAGCATTTT. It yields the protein CSVNSGTGDQPQHF.

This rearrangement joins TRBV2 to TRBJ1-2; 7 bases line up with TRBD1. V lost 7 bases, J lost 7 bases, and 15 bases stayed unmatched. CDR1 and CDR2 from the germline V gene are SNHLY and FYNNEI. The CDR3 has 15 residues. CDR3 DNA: TGTGCCAGCACCCTTACTCCGACAGGGACGGGTGGCTACACCTTC. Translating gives CASTLTPTGTGGYTF.

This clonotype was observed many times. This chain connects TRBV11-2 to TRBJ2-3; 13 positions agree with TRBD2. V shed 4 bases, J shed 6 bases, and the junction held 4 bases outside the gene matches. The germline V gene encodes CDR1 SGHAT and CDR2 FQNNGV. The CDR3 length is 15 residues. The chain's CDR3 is CASSYTSGGEDTQYF. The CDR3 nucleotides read TGTGCCAGCAGCTACACTAGCGGGGGGGAGGATACGCAGTATTTT.

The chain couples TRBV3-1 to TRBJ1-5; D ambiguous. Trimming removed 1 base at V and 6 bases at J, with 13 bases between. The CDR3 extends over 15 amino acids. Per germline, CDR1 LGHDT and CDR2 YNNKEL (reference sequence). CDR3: CASSQVGGAGQPQHF. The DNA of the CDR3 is TGTGCCAGCAGCCAAGTCGGTGGAGCTGGTCAGCCCCAGCATTTT.

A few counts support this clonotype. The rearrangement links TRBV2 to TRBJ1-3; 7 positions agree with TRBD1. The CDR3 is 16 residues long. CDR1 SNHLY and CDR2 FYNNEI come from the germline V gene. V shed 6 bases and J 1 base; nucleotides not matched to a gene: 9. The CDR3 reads CASRFTGEGSGNTIYF. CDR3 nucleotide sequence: TGTGCCAGCAGATTTACAGGGGAAGGATCTGGAAACACCATATATTTT.

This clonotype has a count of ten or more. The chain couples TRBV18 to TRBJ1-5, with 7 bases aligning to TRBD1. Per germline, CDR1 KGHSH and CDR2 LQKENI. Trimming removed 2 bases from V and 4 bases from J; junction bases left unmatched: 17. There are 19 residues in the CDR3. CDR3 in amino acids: CASSPTGWDSIEGNQPQHF. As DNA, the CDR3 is TGTGCCAGCTCACCAACGGGGTGGGACAGTATTGAGGGTAATCAGCCCCAGCATTTT.

The CDR3 coding sequence is TGTGCCAGCAGCCAAAGGTATAGCGGGGGGCTCACAGATACGCAGTATTTT. This translates into CASSQRYSGGLTDTQYF. This chain connects TRBV3-1 to TRBJ2-3; the match to TRBD2 covers 10 bases. Germline trimming cut 2 bases from V and 2 bases from J; bases unmatched to any gene: 7. Looked up from germline, CDR1 is LGHDT and CDR2 is YNNKEL (reference sequence). The CDR3 spans 17 residues.

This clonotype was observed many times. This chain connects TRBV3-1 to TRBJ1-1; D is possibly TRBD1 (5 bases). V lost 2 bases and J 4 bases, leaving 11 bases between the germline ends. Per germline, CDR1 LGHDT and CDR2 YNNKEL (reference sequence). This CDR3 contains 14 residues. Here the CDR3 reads CASSQLGQGTEAFF. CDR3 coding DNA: TGTGCCAGCAGCCAATTGGGGCAAGGCACTGAAGCTTTCTTT.

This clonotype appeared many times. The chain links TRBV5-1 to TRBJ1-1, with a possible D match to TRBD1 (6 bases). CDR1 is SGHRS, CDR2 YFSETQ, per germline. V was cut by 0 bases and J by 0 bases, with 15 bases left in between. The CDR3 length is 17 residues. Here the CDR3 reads CASSLVFQGRMNTEAFF. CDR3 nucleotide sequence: TGCGCCAGCAGCTTGGTCTTCCAGGGGCGGATGAACACTGAAGCTTTCTTT.

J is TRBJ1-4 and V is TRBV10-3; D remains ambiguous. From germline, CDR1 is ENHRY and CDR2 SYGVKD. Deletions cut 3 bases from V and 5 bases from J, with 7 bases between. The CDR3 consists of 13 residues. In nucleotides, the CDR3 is TGTGCCATCAGTGACAGGAAAAATGAAAAACTGTTTTTT. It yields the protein CAISDRKNEKLFF.

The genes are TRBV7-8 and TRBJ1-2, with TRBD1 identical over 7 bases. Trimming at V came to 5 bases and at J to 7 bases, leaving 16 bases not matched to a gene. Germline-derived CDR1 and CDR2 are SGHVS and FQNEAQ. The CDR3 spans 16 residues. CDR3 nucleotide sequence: TGTGCCAGCAGCCGACACATTTTAGACAGGGAGACTGGCTACACCTTC. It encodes CASSRHILDRETGYTF.